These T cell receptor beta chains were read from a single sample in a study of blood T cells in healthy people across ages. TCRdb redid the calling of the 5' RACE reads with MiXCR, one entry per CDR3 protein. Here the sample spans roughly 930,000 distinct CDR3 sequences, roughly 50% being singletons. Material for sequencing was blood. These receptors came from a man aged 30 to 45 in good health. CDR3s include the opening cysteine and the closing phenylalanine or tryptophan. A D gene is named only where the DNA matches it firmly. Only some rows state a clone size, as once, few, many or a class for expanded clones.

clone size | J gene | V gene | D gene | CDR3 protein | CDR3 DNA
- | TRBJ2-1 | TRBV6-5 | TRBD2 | CASSQSGAYSYNGQFF | TGTGCCAGCAGCCAAAGCGGGGCCTACTCCTACAATGGGCAGTTCTTC
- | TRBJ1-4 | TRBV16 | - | CASSQSDKGNEKLFF | TGTGCCAGCAGCCAATCGGACAAGGGTAATGAAAAACTGTTTTTT
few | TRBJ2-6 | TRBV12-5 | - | CASGFSGANVLTF | TGTGCTAGTGGTTTCTCTGGGGCCAACGTCCTGACTTTC
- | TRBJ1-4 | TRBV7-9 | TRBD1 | CVSSWGTGGPNEKLFF | TGTGTCAGCAGCTGGGGGACAGGGGGTCCCAATGAAAAACTGTTTTTT
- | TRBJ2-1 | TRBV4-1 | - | CASSHDNSNEQFF | TGCGCCAGCAGCCATGACAACAGCAATGAGCAGTTCTTC
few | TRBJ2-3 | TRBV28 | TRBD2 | CASMSGGITSTDTQYF | TGTGCCAGCATGTCCGGGGGGATCACTAGCACAGATACGCAGTATTTT
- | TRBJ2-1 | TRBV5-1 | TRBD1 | CASSGGQTSSYNEQFF | TGCGCCAGCAGCGGGGGACAGACGAGCTCCTACAATGAGCAGTTCTTC
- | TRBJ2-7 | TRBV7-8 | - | CASSSSRTRSYEQYF | TGTGCCAGCAGCTCGTCCAGAACGCGCTCCTACGAGCAGTACTTC
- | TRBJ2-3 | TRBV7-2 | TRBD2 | CASKYGRGAYTDTQYF | TGTGCCAGCAAATATGGGCGGGGGGCGTACACAGATACGCAGTATTTT
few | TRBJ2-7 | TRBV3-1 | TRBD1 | CASSPYRGTFSYEQYF | TGTGCCAGCAGCCCCTACAGGGGGACCTTTTCCTACGAGCAGTACTTC
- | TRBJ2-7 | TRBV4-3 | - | CASSQVGPQESYEQYF | TGCGCCAGCAGCCAAGTCGGGCCACAGGAATCCTACGAGCAGTACTTC
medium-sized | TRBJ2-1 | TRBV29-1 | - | CSVEWQGRGDEQFF | TGCAGCGTTGAATGGCAGGGCCGGGGAGATGAGCAGTTCTTC